A selection of T cell receptor beta chains follows, all from one sample in a study of blood T cell repertoires in COVID-19. TCRdb keeps only in-frame clones here, not all; method: immunoSEQ multiplex PCR. The data contain fewer than 250,000 clones, about 91% of them singletons. Sequenced sample: PBMCs or T cells enriched from blood (not recorded which). The receptor set was obtained from a woman in her 30s with acute COVID-19. Each CDR3 is given with its conserved first and last residue. The order of the fields is J gene, clone size, D gene, V gene, CDR3 protein, CDR3 DNA. A D gene is named only where the DNA matches it firmly. Some rows mark clone size as missing; the rest say once, few, many or name a class of expanded clone.

TRBJ1-3	NA	TRBD1	TRBV6-5	CASFRTGAGNTIYF	TGTGCCAGCTTTCGGACAGGGGCTGGAAACACCATATATTTT
TRBJ1-4	NA	NA	TRBV13	CASSVLGQTTEKLFF	TGTGCCAGCAGTGTCTTAGGACAAACAACCGAAAAACTGTTTTTT
TRBJ2-1	NA	NA	TRBV5-8	CASSYRGGNYNEQFF	TGTGCCAGCAGCTACCGTGGCGGGAACTACAATGAGCAGTTCTTC
TRBJ1-5	NA	NA	TRBV19	CASSIVGGEGNQPQHF	TGTGCCAGTAGTATAGTTGGGGGGGAGGGGAATCAGCCCCAGCATTTT
TRBJ2-2	NA	NA	TRBV10-3	CAISGSWPGELFF	TGTGCCATCAGTGGCTCCTGGCCCGGGGAGCTGTTTTTT
TRBJ1-2	NA	NA	TRBV15	CATSGEGHGRFNTF	TGTGCCACCAGCGGGGAGGGACACGGGAGGTTCAACACCTTC
TRBJ2-7	NA	TRBD2	TRBV6-5	CASTQVRGGLYEQYF	TGTGCCAGCACCCAAGTCCGGGGGGGCCTATACGAGCAGTACTTC
TRBJ1-1	NA	TRBD1	TRBV7-9	CASSVIQGADTEAFF	TGTGCCAGCAGCGTGATCCAGGGGGCTGACACTGAAGCTTTCTTT
TRBJ1-1	few	NA	TRBV5-1	CASSLEGAVRTEAFF	TGCGCCAGCAGCTTGGAGGGAGCAGTTCGGACTGAAGCTTTCTTT
TRBJ1-1	once	TRBD1	TRBV10-3	CAISESGQGYTEAFF	TGTGCCATCAGTGAGTCGGGACAGGGTTATACTGAAGCTTTCTTT
TRBJ1-5	NA	NA	TRBV4-1	CASSLSGTGEQPQHF	TGCGCCAGCAGCCTTTCCGGGACTGGGGAACAGCCCCAGCATTTT
TRBJ1-2	few	NA	TRBV25-1	CASSFFGENYGYTF	TGTGCCAGCAGTTTCTTCGGGGAGAACTATGGCTACACCTTC
TRBJ1-1	NA	NA	TRBV4-3	CASSQPGIVTEAFF	TGCGCCAGCAGCCAACCCGGGATTGTCACTGAAGCTTTCTTT
TRBJ1-6	NA	NA	TRBV2	CASSGGGVSSPLHF	TGTGCCAGCAGTGGGGGGGGAGTGAGTTCACCCCTCCACTTT
TRBJ2-5	NA	NA	TRBV5-6	CASSLPLGSQETQYF	TGTGCCAGCAGCTTGCCTTTGGGCAGTCAAGAGACCCAGTACTTC
TRBJ1-1	NA	TRBD1	TRBV27	CASSSILDRVGKAFF	TGTGCCAGCAGTTCCATTCTCGACAGGGTAGGTAAAGCTTTCTTT
TRBJ2-5	once	TRBD2	TRBV5-8	CASSSPSGLAQETQYF	TGTGCCAGCAGCTCGCCTAGCGGCCTAGCTCAAGAGACCCAGTACTTC
TRBJ1-1	NA	TRBD1	TRBV5-5	CASSSGTGANTEAFF	TGTGCCAGCAGCTCCGGGACAGGGGCGAACACTGAAGCTTTCTTT
TRBJ1-5	NA	TRBD1	TRBV7-8	CASSLRAGQVNQPQHF	TGTGCCAGCAGCTTACGGGCTGGACAGGTCAATCAGCCCCAGCATTTT
TRBJ1-6	NA	NA	TRBV30	CAWSGQYNSPLHF	TGTGCCTGGTCCGGACAGTATAATTCACCCCTCCACTTT
TRBJ1-2	NA	TRBD1	TRBV6-1	CASSDGTGSYGYTF	TGTGCCAGCAGTGACGGGACAGGAAGTTATGGCTACACCTTC